Each of the 25 T cell receptor beta chains below was sequenced from the same sample in a study of neurological immune-mediated disorders. Via MiXCR, TCRdb re-called the 5' RACE reads, giving one row per CDR3 protein. The repertoire holds 80,000 or so distinct CDR3 sequences, with under 10% as singletons. What was sequenced was PBMCs. The receptors here all came from a man aged 50 to 60 in good health.

Remarks on this clonotype: A read error may produce the germline difference seen at one junction end. V is TRBV20-1 and J is TRBJ1-2, with D unclear. This CDR3 is 14 amino acids long. Per germline, CDR1 DFQATT and CDR2 SNEGSKA (reference sequence). As DNA, the CDR3 is TGTAGTGCTAGAGACCCCCAGGTTTGGTATGGCTACACCTTC. It codes for CSARDPQVWYGYTF.

This clonotype was observed a few times. The chain combines TRBV7-9 with TRBJ2-1; D is ambiguous. The CDR3 is 18 amino acids. Germline V gene lookup returns CDR1 SEHNR and CDR2 FQNEAQ (reference sequence). V was clipped by 1 base and J by 0 bases, with 16 bases between them. The CDR3, as DNA: TGTGCCAGCAGCTTAGGGGTAGTCTCCAGGAACTCCTACAATGAGCAGTTCTTC. Residues: CASSLGVVSRNSYNEQFF.

This clonotype showed up many times. CDR3 sequence: CASSPWTGLRTDTQYF. CDR3 nucleotides: TGCGCCAGCAGCCCCTGGACGGGACTAAGGACAGATACGCAGTATTTT. The chain joins TRBV5-1 to TRBJ2-3, with 7 bases that match TRBD2. The CDR3 has 16 amino acids. V shed 4 bases, J shed 3 bases, and the junction held 11 bases outside the gene matches. Looked up from germline, CDR1 is SGHRS and CDR2 is YFSETQ.

This clonotype was seen at least ten times. The gene calls are TRBV7-8 and TRBJ1-5; D unclear. CDR3 length: 16 residues. Germline V gene sequence: CDR1 SGHVS, CDR2 FQNEAQ. Between the trimmed V and J ends, which lost 4 bases and 0 bases, there was a span of 13 bases. DNA of the CDR3: TGTGCCAGCAGCTCCATCGGATTCTTTAGCAATCAGCCCCAGCATTTT. Protein: CASSSIGFFSNQPQHF. Using reference TRBV7-8 and TRBJ1-5 for the parts outside the CDR3, the full variable domain is GAGVSQSPRYKVAKRGQDVALRCDPISGHVSLFWYQQALGQGPEFLTYFQNEAQLDKSGLPSDRFFAERPEGSVSTLKIQRTQQEDSAVYLCASSSIGFFSNQPQHFGDGTRLSIL.

The J gene is TRBJ2-5, the V gene TRBV29-1, with 8 bases fitting TRBD1. The CDR3 runs 12 residues. Germline V CDR1 and CDR2: SQVTM, ANQGSEA. V shed 8 bases and J 2 bases; nucleotides not matched to a gene: 4. The CDR3 loop reads CSSGQGQETQYF. The CDR3 coding sequence is TGCAGCTCTGGACAGGGACAAGAGACCCAGTACTTC.

The sample holds many counts of this clonotype. The chain combines TRBV27 with TRBJ2-3; D remains unclear. The germline V gene has CDR1 MNHEY and CDR2 SMNVEV (reference sequence). This CDR3 is built from 13 residues. With 5 bases removed from V and 6 bases from J, the gap between germline ends came to 12 bases. The chain's CDR3 is CASSKTRSDTQYF. The DNA for the CDR3 is TGTGCCAGCAGTAAGACACGCTCCGATACGCAGTATTTT.

This clonotype was seen repeatedly, ten times or more. V usage is TRBV12-3 or TRBV12-4 and J usage is TRBJ2-2; the D is unclear. This CDR3 comprises 16 residues. The V end lost 2 bases, the J end lost 0 bases, and 10 bases lay between the germline ends. The CDR3 here is CASSLWGAANTGELFF. In DNA form, the CDR3 reads TGTGCCAGCAGTTTATGGGGTGCTGCGAACACCGGGGAGCTGTTTTTT.

The chain has TRBV9 and TRBJ1-1, with 8 nucleotides matching TRBD1. Per the germline V gene, CDR1 is SGDLS and CDR2 is YYNGEE. The CDR3 is 16 amino acids. Losses at the gene ends were 0 bases for V and 6 bases for J; bases not matched to a gene: 10. CDR3: CASSVVLTGGVAEAFF. In nucleotides, the CDR3 is TGTGCCAGCAGCGTAGTCCTCACAGGGGGAGTCGCTGAAGCTTTCTTT.

This clonotype was counted at least ten times. This chain links TRBV7-8 with TRBJ2-7; tentatively, D is TRBD1 (6 bases). Trimming cost V 5 bases and J 2 bases, with 10 bases left between them. Germline V gene sequence: CDR1 SGHVS, CDR2 FQNEAQ. This CDR3 region has 13 residues. CDR3 in DNA: TGTGCCAGCAGCGGTCGGACAGCCTACGAGCAGTACTTC. Protein sequence: CASSGRTAYEQYF.

The V call is TRBV7-3, the J call TRBJ2-1, with 8 bases matching TRBD2. Trimming cost V 0 bases and J 9 bases; bases outside gene matches: 7. The CDR3 is 15 amino acids. CDR1 is SGHTA and CDR2 is FQGTGA in the germline V gene. CDR3 protein: CASSLTGSGAGEQFF. CDR3 DNA: TGTGCCAGCAGCTTAACGGGTAGCGGGGCGGGTGAGCAGTTCTTC.

This clonotype was recorded many times. The genes are TRBV5-5 and TRBJ2-7; 8 bases fit TRBD2. This CDR3 spans 15 amino acids. The V gene end was trimmed by 5 bases and the J gene end by 1 base; junction bases not matched to a gene: 8. Per germline, CDR1 SGHKS and CDR2 YYEKEE (reference sequence). CDR3 sequence (DNA): TGTGCCAGCAGACGGGGGGGGGATAGGTCCTACGAGCAGTACTTC. This encodes CASRRGGDRSYEQYF. The full variable domain, in which reference TRBV5-5 and TRBJ2-7 provide the parts outside the CDR3, is DAGVTQSPTHLIKTRGQQVTLRCSPISGHKSVSWYQQVLGQGPQFIFQYYEKEERGRGNFPDRFSARQFPNYSSELNVNALLLGDSALYLCASRRGGDRSYEQYFGPGTRLTVT.

This clonotype was found many times. The chain combines TRBV15 with TRBJ2-7; no firm D call. Trimming removed 5 bases at V and 4 bases at J, with 6 bases between. This CDR3 spans 11 amino acids. Per germline, CDR1 LNHNV and CDR2 YYDKDF (reference sequence). The CDR3 loop is CATSARYEQYF. In DNA, the CDR3 is TGTGCCACCAGCGCGAGATACGAGCAGTACTTC.

In regard to this clonotype: A much larger clone is a single base away; this may be a read error. CDR3: CASRGQGAMEQYF. For the CDR3, the DNA is TGTGCCAGCAGGGGACAGGGGGCCATGGAGCAGTACTTC. The chain links TRBV28 to TRBJ2-7; 12 positions agree with TRBD1. CDR1 is MDHEN, CDR2 SYDVKM, per germline. V lost 6 bases to trimming and J lost 7 bases; unmatched junction nucleotides: 4. The CDR3 extends over 13 amino acids.

This clonotype has at least ten counts. In DNA, the CDR3 is TGCGCCAGCAGCTTGGATGGCAGCCCCTACGAGCAGTACTTC. Translating it yields CASSLDGSPYEQYF. V is TRBV5-1 and J is TRBJ2-7; no clear D. CDR1 is SGHRS, CDR2 YFSETQ, per germline. The V and J ends lost 0 bases and 2 bases respectively, with 9 bases between them. The CDR3 extends over 14 amino acids.

This clonotype was recorded many times. J is TRBJ2-3 and V is TRBV6-6, with 7 bases aligning to TRBD1. V lost 5 bases to trimming and J lost 2 bases; unmatched junction nucleotides: 7. Germline V gives CDR1 MNHNY, CDR2 SVGAGI (reference sequence). The CDR3 loop spans 15 amino acids. CDR3 amino acids: CASSPRDSFTDTQYF. For the CDR3, the DNA is TGTGCCAGCAGTCCCAGGGACAGCTTCACAGATACGCAGTATTTT.

This clonotype was seen repeatedly, ten times or more. The J gene is TRBJ2-7, the V gene TRBV9, with TRBD1 identical over 7 bases. This CDR3 has 13 amino acids. Trimming cost V 7 bases and J 0 bases; bases outside gene matches: 4. Germline V lookup: CDR1 SGDLS, CDR2 YYNGEE. The DNA of the CDR3 is TGTGCCAGCCAAGGGACAGACTCCTACGAGCAGTACTTC. Translating gives CASQGTDSYEQYF.

This clonotype was detected many times. CDR3 in amino acids: CASSPWTSGAEQYF. The CDR3 nucleotides are TGTGCCAGCAGCCCGTGGACTAGCGGCGCGGAGCAGTACTTC. This chain joins TRBV7-2 and TRBJ2-7; 10 bases match TRBD2. V lost 5 bases to trimming and J lost 7 bases; unmatched junction nucleotides: 8. The CDR3 is made up of 14 amino acids. In germline, CDR1 is SGHTA, CDR2 FQGNSA.

The chain recombines TRBV5-1 with TRBJ2-3, with TRBD2 matching 12 bases. CDR3 length: 16 amino acids. The junction had 9 bases not matched to a gene; V was cut back by 4 bases and J by 6 bases. CDR1 and CDR2 from the germline V gene are SGHRS and YFSETQ. The CDR3, as DNA: TGCGCCAGCAGCGGCCTAGCGGGGGGGCCCGCTGATACGCAGTATTTT. Protein product: CASSGLAGGPADTQYF.

This clonotype was counted many times. The chain carries TRBV5-1 and TRBJ2-3, with 8 bases matching TRBD1. CDR3 length: 15 residues. Trimming cost V 0 bases and J 3 bases; bases outside gene matches: 3. Germline values: CDR1 SGHRS, CDR2 YFSETQ. The CDR3 protein is CASSLGQGATDTQYF. The CDR3 DNA reads TGCGCCAGCAGCTTGGGTCAGGGGGCGACAGATACGCAGTATTTT.

Ten or more counts support this clonotype. DNA of the CDR3: TGTGCCAGCAGCCTAGGGAGACCTACCGTGGGGGAGCTGTTTTTT. Amino acid sequence: CASSLGRPTVGELFF. The chain is built from TRBV7-2 and TRBJ2-2; D is possibly TRBD2 (5 bases). CDR3 length: 15 residues. The germline V gene has CDR1 SGHTA and CDR2 FQGNSA. Between the trimmed V and J ends, which lost 5 bases and 8 bases, there was a span of 18 bases.

This clonotype was detected ten times or more. The chain recombines TRBV5-1 with TRBJ2-1; 8 nucleotides agree with TRBD1. The CDR3 sequence is 17 residues long. With V trimmed by 6 bases and J by 2 bases, 13 bases remained unmatched. Germline-derived CDR1 and CDR2 are SGHRS and YFSETQ. The CDR3 region is CASILDGQGSPYNEQFF. The CDR3 DNA reads as TGCGCCAGCATCCTAGATGGACAGGGATCCCCCTACAATGAGCAGTTCTTC.

The CDR3: CASSSGQGVNEKLFF. Here the CDR3 DNA reads TGTGCCAGCAGTTCTGGACAGGGGGTTAATGAAAAACTGTTTTTT. This chain links TRBV12-3 or TRBV12-4 with TRBJ1-4; the match to TRBD1 covers 10 bases. This CDR3 comprises 15 residues. The J segment lost 4 bases and the V segment lost 4 bases, leaving 3 bases of the junction unmatched.

This clonotype came up many times. The chain employs TRBV7-9 and TRBJ2-5; 8 bases line up with TRBD2. Trimming cost V 5 bases and J 5 bases; bases outside gene matches: 10. Germline CDR1 SEHNR, CDR2 FQNEAQ (reference sequence). This CDR3 is 15 amino acids long. The CDR3: CASSPLSGRVETQYF. CDR3 in DNA: TGTGCCAGCAGCCCCTTGAGCGGGAGAGTTGAGACCCAGTACTTC.

This clonotype has a count of ten or more. The chain links TRBV7-8 to TRBJ2-5, with 9 bases identical to TRBD1. This CDR3 is 18 amino acids long. V trimming: 4 bases; J trimming: 2 bases; junction bases outside the gene matches: 14. Germline V lookup: CDR1 SGHVS, CDR2 FQNEAQ. CDR3 residues: CASSSPGTGFLVQETQYF. CDR3 sequence (DNA): TGTGCCAGCAGCTCACCCGGGACAGGGTTTCTGGTACAAGAGACCCAGTACTTC.

This clonotype was counted at least ten times. The chain is built from TRBV7-2 and TRBJ2-5; tentatively, D is TRBD2 (6 bases). The V gene lost 2 bases and the J gene lost 1 base, with 14 bases spanning the gap. Germline V CDR1 and CDR2: SGHTA, FQGNSA. The CDR3 is 16 amino acids. The CDR3 bases are TGTGCCAGCAGCTTATTGGGGGGACCTTCCCAAGAGACCCAGTACTTC. Protein sequence: CASSLLGGPSQETQYF.